This section outlines one T cell receptor beta chain sequence together with its context. Antigen specificity is unknown. Germline V gives CDR1 MNHEY, CDR2 SVGAGI. The CDR3 spans 13 residues. Trimming removed 6 bases from V and 0 bases from J; junction bases left unmatched: 1. This sample was included in a study of cytomegalovirus exposure and HLA in healthy donors. The study's findings and limits: Common viral pathogens seemed, in a later analysis, to connect with several of the most significant clusters.

PCR involved 60 Vbeta and 13 Jbeta primers. Original methodology: Later work found tens of millions of unique TCR beta chains, with around 10 million shared. The protocol was immunoSEQ multiplex PCR, while the TCRdb copy is restricted to in-frame clones and leaves out a portion. Clone size and V and J calls were adopted from that table, with D and trimming inferred from the DNA. This sample has under 150,000 clones, with under 90% found just once. The chain carries TRBV6-5 and TRBJ1-1; TRBD1 matches 7 bases. This TCR was sampled from a male donor in good health and CMV-seronegative. The sample was PBMCs. CDR3 sequence reads: CASRTGMNTEAFF. CDR3 in DNA: TGTGCCAGCAGGACAGGGATGAACACTGAAGCTTTCTTT.